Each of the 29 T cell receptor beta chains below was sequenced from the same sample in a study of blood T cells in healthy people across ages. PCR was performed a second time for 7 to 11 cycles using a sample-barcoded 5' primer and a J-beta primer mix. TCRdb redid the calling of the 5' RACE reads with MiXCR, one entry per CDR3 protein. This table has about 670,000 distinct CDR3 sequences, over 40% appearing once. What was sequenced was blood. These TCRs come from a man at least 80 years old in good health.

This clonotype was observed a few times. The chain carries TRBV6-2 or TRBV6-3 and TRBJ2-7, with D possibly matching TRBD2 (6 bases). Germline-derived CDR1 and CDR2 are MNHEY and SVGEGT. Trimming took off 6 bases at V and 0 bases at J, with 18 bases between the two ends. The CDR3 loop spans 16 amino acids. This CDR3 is CASRNPTGGSSYEQYF. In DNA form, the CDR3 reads TGTGCCAGCAGGAATCCTACAGGAGGGAGCTCCTACGAGCAGTACTTC.

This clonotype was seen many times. CDR3 in DNA: TGTGCCAGCAGTTTATCCCCATCCACGACAGCACAATACGAGCAGTACTTC. It yields the protein CASSLSPSTTAQYEQYF. This chain uses TRBV27 with TRBJ2-7; tentatively, D is TRBD1 (5 bases). V was pared by 0 bases and J by 4 bases, with 19 bases between. The CDR3 covers 17 residues. Germline V gene lookup returns CDR1 MNHEY and CDR2 SMNVEV (reference sequence).

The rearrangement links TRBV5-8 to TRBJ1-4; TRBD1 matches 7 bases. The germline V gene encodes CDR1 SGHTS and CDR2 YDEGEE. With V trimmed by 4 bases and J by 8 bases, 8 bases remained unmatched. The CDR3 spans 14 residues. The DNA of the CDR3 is TGTGCCAGCAGCCTGACAGGGCCAGGCGAAAAACTGTTTTTT. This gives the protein CASSLTGPGEKLFF.

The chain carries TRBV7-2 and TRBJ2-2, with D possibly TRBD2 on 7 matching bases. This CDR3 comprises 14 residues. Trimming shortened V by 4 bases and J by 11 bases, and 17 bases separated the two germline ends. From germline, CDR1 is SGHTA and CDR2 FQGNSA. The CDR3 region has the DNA TGTGCCAGCAGCTCTCAAAGACGGGGGGCTGAGCTGTTTTTT. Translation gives CASSSQRRGAELFF.

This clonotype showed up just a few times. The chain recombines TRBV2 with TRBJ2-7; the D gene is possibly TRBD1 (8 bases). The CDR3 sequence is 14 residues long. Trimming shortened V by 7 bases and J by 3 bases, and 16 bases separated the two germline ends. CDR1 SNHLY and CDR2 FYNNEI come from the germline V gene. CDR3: CASKKQGGVYEQYF. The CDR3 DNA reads TGTGCCAGCAAGAAACAGGGGGGGGTCTACGAGCAGTACTTC.

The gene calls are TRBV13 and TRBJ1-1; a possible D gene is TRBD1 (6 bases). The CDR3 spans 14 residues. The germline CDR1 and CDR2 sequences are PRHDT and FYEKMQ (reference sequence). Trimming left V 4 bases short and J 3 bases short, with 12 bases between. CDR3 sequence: CASSYYRDHTEAFF. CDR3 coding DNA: TGTGCCAGCAGCTACTACAGGGACCACACTGAAGCTTTCTTT.

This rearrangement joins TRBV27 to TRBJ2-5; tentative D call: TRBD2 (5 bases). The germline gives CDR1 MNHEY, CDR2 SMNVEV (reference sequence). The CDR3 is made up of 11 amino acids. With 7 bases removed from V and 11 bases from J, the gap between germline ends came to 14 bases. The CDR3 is CASTDGVQQYF. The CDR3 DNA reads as TGTGCCAGCACCGACGGGGTTCAGCAGTACTTC.

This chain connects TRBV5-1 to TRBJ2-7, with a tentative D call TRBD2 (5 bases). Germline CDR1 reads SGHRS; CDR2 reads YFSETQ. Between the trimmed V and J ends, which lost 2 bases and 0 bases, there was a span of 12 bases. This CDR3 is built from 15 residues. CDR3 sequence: CASSFGRALSYEQYF. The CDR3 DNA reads TGCGCCAGCAGCTTCGGGCGGGCCCTCTCCTACGAGCAGTACTTC.

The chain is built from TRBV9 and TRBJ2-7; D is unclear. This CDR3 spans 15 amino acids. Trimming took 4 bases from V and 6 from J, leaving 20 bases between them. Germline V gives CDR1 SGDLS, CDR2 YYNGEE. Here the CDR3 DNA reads TGTGCCAGCAGCTTAGGTCCGCGGTCGGAGCTCGAGCAGTACTTC. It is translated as CASSLGPRSELEQYF.

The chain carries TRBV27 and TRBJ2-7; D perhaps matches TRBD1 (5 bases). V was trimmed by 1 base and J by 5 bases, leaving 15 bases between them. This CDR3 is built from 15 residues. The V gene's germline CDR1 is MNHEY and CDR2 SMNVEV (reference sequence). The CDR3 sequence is CASSLFVQGFNEQYF. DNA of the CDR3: TGTGCCAGCAGTTTATTCGTGCAGGGTTTCAACGAGCAGTACTTC.

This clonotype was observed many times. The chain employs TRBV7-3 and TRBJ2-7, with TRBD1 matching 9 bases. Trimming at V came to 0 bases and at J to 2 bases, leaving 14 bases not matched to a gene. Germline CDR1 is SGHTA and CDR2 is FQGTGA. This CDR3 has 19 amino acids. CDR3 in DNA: TGTGCCAGCAGCTTAACAGGGGGACGACAGGGGGTAACCCCCTACGAGCAGTACTTC. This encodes CASSLTGGRQGVTPYEQYF.

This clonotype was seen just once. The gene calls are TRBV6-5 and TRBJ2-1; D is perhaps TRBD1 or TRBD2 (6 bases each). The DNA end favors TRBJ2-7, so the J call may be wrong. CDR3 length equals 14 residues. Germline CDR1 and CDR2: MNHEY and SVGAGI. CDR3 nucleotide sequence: TGTGCCAGCCGAGAGGGGGGTTCCTACTACGAGCAGTACTTC. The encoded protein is CASREGGSYYEQYF.

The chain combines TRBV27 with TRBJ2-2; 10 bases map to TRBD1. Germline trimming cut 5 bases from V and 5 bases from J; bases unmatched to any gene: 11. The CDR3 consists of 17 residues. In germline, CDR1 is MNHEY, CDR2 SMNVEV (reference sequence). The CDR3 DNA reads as TGTGCCAGCAGTCCAATGACCGGGACAGGGGTTACCGGGGAGCTGTTTTTT. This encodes CASSPMTGTGVTGELFF.

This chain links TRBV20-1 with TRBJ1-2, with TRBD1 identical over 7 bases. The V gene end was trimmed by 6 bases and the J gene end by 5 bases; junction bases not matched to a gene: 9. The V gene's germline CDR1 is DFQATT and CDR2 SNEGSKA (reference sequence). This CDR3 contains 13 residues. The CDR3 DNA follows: TGCAGTGCAACGGGACAGATATTTTATGGCTACACCTTC. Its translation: CSATGQIFYGYTF.

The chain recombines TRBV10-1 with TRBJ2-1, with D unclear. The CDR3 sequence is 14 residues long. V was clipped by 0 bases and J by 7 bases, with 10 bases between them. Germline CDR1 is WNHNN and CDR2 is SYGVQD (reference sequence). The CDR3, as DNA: TGCGCCAGCAGTGAGTCCGCCGGGCTGAATGAGCAGTTCTTC. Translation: CASSESAGLNEQFF.

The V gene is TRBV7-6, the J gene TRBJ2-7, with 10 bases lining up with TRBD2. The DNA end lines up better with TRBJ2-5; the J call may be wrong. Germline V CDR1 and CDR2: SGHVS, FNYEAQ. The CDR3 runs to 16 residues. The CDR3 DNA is TGTGCCAGCAGCTTTGGGACTAGCGTTTCGGGAGAGACCCAGTACTTC. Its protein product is CASSFGTSVSGETQYF.

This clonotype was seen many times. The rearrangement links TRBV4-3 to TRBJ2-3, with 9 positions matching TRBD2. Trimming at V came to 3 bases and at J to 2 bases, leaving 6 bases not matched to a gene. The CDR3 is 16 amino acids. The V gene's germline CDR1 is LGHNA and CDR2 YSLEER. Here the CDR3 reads CASSQQLAGHTDTQYF. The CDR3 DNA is TGCGCCAGCAGCCAGCAACTAGCGGGTCACACAGATACGCAGTATTTT.

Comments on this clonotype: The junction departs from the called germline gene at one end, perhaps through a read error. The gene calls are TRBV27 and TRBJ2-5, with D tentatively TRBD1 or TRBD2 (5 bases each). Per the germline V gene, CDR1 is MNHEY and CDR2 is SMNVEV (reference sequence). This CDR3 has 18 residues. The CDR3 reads CASSLFPGQVLGQETLYF. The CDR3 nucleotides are TGTGCCAGCAGTTTGTTCCCGGGGCAGGTTCTGGGGCAAGAGACCCTGTACTTC.

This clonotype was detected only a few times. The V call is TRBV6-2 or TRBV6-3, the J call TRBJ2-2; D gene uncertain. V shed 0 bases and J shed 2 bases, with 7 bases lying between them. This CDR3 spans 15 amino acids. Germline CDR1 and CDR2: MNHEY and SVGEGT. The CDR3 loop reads CASSYSSRNTGELFF. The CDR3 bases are TGTGCCAGCAGTTACTCTAGCAGAAACACCGGGGAGCTGTTTTTT.

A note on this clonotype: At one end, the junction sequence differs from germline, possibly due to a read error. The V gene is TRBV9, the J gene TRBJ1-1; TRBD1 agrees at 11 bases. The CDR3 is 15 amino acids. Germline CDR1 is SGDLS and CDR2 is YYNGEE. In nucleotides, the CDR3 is TGTACCAGCAGCGGACAGGGGGCGGGGAACGCTGAAGCTTTCTTT. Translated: CTSSGQGAGNAEAFF.

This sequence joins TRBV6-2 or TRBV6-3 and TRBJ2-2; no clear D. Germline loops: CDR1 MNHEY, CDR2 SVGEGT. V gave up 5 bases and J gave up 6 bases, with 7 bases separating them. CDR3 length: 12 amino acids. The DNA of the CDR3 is TGTGCCAGCAGTCCCACCGCCGGGGAGCTGTTTTTT. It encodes CASSPTAGELFF.

This CDR3 reads CASSWTSGSGEQYF. The CDR3 DNA reads as TGTGCCAGCAGTTGGACTAGCGGGAGTGGTGAGCAGTACTTC. The chain carries TRBV7-3 and TRBJ2-5, with 13 bases matching TRBD2. V dropped 6 bases and J dropped 11; count of bases not matched to a gene: 9. The CDR3 length is 14 residues. The germline CDR1 and CDR2 sequences are SGHTA and FQGTGA.

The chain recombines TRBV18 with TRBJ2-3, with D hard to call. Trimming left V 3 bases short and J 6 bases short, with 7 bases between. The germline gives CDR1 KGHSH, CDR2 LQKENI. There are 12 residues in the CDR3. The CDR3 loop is CASSPQEDTQYF. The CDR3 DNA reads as TGTGCCAGCTCACCGCAAGAGGATACGCAGTATTTT.

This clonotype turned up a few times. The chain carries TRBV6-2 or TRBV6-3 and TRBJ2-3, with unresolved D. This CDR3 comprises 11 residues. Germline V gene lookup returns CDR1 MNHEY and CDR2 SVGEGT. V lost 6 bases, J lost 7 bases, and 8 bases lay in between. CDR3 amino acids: CASSDLYTQYF. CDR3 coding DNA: TGTGCCAGCAGCGACTTATATACGCAGTATTTT.

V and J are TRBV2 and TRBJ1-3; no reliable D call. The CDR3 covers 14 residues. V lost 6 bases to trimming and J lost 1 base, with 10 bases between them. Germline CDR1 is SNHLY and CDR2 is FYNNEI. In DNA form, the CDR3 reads TGTGCCAGCAGGCCACAGACGTCTGGAAACACCATATATTTT. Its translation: CASRPQTSGNTIYF. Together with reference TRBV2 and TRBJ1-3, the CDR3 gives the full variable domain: EPEVTQTPSHQVTQMGQEVILRCVPISNHLYFYWYRQILGQKVEFLVSFYNNEISEKSEIFDDQFSVERPDGSNFTLKIRSTKLEDSAMYFCASRPQTSGNTIYFGEGSWLTVV.

CDR3 loop: CASRGGRLARTDTQYF. DNA for the CDR3: TGTGCCAGCAGGGGAGGGCGACTAGCCCGGACAGATACGCAGTATTTT. The chain is built from TRBV6-5 and TRBJ2-3, with TRBD2 identical over 7 bases. The CDR3 contains 16 residues. J was trimmed by 3 bases and V by 6 bases; bases with no gene match: 12. Germline values: CDR1 MNHEY, CDR2 SVGAGI.

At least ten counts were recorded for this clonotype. This CDR3 is CSVVNLYEQYF. Here the CDR3 DNA reads TGCAGCGTGGTGAACTTGTACGAGCAGTACTTC. The chain carries TRBV29-1 and TRBJ2-7; D uncertain. With 6 bases removed from V and 4 bases from J, the gap between germline ends came to 10 bases. CDR1 SQVTM and CDR2 ANQGSEA come from the germline V gene. The CDR3 has 11 amino acids.

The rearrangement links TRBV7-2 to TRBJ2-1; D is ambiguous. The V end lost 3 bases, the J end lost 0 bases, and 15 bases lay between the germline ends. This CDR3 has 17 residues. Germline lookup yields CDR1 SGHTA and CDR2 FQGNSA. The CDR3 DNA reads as TGTGCCAGCAGCTTTACTTTGACACCGAGCTCCTACAATGAGCAGTTCTTC. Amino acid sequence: CASSFTLTPSSYNEQFF.

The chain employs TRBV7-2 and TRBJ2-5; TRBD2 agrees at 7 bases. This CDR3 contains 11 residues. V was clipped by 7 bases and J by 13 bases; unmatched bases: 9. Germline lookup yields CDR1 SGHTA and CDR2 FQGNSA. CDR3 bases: TGTGCCAGCACCCCTGGGGAGGGGAGGTACTTC. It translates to CASTPGEGRYF.